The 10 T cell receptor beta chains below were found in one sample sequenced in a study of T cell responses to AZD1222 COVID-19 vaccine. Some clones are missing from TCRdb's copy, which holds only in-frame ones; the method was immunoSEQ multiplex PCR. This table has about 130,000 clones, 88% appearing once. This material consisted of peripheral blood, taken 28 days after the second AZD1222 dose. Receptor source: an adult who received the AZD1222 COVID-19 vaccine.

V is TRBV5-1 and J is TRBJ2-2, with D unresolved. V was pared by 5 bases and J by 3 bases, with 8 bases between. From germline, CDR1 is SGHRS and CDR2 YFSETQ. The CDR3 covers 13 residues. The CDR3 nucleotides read TGCGCCAGCAGTAAGGAACACACCGGGGAGCTGTTTTTT. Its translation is CASSKEHTGELFF.

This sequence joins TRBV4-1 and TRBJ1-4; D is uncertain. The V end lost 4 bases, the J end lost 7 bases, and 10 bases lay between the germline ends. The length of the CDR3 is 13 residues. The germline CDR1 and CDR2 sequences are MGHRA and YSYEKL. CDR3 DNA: TGCGCCAGCAGCCTGAGTAGGGTTGAAAAACTGTTTTTT. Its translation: CASSLSRVEKLFF.

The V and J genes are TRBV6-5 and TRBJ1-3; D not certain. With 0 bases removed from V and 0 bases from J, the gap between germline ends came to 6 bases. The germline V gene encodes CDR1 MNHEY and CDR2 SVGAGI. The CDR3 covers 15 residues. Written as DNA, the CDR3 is TGTGCCAGCAGTTACTCGAGCAGCTCTGGAAACACCATATATTTT. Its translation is CASSYSSSSGNTIYF.

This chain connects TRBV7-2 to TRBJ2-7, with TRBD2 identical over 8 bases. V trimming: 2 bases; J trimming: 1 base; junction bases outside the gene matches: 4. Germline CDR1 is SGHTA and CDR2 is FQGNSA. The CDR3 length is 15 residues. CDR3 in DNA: TGTGCCAGCAGCTTAATGGGACTAGTGTCCTACGAGCAGTACTTC. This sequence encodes CASSLMGLVSYEQYF. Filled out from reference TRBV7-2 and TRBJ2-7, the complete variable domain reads GAGVSQSPSNKVTEKGKDVELRCDPISGHTALYWYRQSLGQGLEFLIYFQGNSAPDKSGLPSDRFSAERTGGSVSTLTIQRTQQEDSAVYLCASSLMGLVSYEQYFGPGTRLTVT.

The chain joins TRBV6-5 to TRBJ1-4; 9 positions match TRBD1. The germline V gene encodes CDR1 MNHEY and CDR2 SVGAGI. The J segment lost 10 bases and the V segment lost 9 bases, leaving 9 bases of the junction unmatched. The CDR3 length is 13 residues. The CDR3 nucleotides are TGTGCCAGTAGGGACAGGGCAAAAGGAAAACTGTTTTTT. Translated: CASRDRAKGKLFF.

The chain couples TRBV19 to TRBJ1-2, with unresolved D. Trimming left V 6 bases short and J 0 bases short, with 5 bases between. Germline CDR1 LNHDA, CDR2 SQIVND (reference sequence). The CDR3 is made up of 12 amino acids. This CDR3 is CASRGPNYGYTF. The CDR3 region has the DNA TGTGCCAGTAGAGGACCTAACTATGGCTACACCTTC. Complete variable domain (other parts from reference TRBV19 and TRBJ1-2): DGGITQSPKYLFRKEGQNVTLSCEQNLNHDAMYWYRQDPGQGLRLIYYSQIVNDFQKGDIAEGYSVSREKKESFPLTVTSAQKNPTAFYLCASRGPNYGYTFGSGTRLTVV.

This CDR3 reads CASKRPGQGGPEAFF. For the CDR3, the DNA is TGTGCCAGCAAAAGGCCGGGACAGGGGGGCCCTGAAGCTTTCTTT. The chain uses TRBV28 and TRBJ1-1; TRBD1 agrees at 11 bases. Looked up from germline, CDR1 is MDHEN and CDR2 is SYDVKM. Trimming cost V 7 bases and J 6 bases; bases outside gene matches: 10. The length of the CDR3 is 15 residues.

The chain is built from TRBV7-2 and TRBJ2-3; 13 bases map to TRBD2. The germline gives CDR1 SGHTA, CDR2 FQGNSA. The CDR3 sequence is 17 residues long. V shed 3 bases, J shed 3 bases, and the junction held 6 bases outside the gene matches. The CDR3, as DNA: TGTGCCAGCAGCTTGGCCCCGGGACTAGCGGGAACAGATACGCAGTATTTT. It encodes CASSLAPGLAGTDTQYF.

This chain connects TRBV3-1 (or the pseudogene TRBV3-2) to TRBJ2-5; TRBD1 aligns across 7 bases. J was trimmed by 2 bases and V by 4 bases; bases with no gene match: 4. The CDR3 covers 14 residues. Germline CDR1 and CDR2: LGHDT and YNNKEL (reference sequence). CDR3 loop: CASSLPGQQETQYF. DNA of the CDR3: TGTGCCAGCAGCCTCCCGGGACAGCAAGAGACCCAGTACTTC.

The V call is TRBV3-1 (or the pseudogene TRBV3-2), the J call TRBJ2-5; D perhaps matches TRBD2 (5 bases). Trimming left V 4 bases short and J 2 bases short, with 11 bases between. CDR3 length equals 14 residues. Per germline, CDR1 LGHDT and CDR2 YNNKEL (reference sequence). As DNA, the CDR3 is TGTGCCAGCAGCCCGGAGCAGCGGCAAGAGACCCAGTACTTC. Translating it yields CASSPEQRQETQYF.